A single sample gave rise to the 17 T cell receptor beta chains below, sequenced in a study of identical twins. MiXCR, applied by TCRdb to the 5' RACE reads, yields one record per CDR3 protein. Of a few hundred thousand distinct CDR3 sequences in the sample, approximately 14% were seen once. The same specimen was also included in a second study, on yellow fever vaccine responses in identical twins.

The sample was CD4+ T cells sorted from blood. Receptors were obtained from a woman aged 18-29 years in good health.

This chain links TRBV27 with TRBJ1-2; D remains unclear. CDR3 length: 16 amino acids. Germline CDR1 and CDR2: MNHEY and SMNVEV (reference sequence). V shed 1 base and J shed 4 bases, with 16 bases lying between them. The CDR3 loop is CASSLLSGLPSYGYTF. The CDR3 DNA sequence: TGTGCCAGCAGTTTATTATCCGGGTTACCGTCCTATGGCTACACCTTC.

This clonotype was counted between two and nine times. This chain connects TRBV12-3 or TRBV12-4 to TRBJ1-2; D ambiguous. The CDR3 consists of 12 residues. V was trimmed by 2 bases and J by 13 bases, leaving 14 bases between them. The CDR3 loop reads CASSLRGSLPTF. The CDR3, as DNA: TGTGCCAGCAGTTTACGGGGTTCCCTGCCCACCTTC.

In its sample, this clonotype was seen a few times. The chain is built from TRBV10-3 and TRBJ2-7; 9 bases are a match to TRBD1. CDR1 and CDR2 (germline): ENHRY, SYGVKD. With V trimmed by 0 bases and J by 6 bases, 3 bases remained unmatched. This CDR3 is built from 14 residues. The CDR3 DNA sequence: TGTGCCATCAGTGAGTCGGGACAGGGAGGCGAGCAGTACTTC. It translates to CAISESGQGGEQYF.

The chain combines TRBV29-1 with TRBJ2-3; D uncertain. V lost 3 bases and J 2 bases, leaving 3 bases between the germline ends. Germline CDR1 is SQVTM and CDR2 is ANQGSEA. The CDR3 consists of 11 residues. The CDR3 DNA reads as TGCAGCGTTGATTCCACAGATACGCAGTATTTT. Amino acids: CSVDSTDTQYF.

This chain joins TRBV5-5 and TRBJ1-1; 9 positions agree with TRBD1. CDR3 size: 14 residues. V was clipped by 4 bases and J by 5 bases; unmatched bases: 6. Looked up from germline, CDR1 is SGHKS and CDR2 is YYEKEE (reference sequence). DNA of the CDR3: TGTGCCAGCAGCGCGGGACAGGGTGCGACTGAAGCTTTCTTT. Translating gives CASSAGQGATEAFF.

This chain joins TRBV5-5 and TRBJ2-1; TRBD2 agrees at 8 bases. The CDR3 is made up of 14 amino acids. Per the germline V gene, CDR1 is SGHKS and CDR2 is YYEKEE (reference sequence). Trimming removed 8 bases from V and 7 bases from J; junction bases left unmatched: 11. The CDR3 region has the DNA TGTGCCAGGGGCCCGGGGGGGACGCGTAATGAGCAGTTCTTC. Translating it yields CARGPGGTRNEQFF. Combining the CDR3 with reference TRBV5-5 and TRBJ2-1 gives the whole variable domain DAGVTQSPTHLIKTRGQQVTLRCSPISGHKSVSWYQQVLGQGPQFIFQYYEKEERGRGNFPDRFSARQFPNYSSELNVNALLLGDSALYLCARGPGGTRNEQFFGPGTRLTVL.

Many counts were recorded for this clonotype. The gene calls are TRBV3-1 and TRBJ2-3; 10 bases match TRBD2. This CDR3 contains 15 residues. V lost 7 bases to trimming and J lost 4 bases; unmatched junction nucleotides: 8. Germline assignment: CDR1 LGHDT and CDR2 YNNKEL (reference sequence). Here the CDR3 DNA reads TGTGCCAGCACCCCCAAAGCGGGGGGGCCAGATACGCAGTATTTT. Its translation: CASTPKAGGPDTQYF.

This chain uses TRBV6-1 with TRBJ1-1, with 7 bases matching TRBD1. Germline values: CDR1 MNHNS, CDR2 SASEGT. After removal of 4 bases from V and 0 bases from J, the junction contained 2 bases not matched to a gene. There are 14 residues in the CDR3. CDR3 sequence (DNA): TGTGCCAGCAGTGGAGACAGGGTGAACACTGAAGCTTTCTTT. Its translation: CASSGDRVNTEAFF.

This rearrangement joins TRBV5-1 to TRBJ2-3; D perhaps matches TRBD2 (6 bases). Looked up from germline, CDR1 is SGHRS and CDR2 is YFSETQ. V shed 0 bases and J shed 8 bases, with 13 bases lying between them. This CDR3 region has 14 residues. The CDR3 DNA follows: TGCGCCAGCAGCTTGGATGCCACCGGGGGTACGCAGTATTTT. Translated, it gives CASSLDATGGTQYF.

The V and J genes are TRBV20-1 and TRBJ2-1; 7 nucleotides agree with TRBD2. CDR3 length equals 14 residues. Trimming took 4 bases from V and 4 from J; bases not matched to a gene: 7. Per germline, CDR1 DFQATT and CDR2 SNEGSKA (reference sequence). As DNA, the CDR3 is TGCAGTGCTACAGGGAGGGAGGGATACAATGAGCAGTTCTTC. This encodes CSATGREGYNEQFF.

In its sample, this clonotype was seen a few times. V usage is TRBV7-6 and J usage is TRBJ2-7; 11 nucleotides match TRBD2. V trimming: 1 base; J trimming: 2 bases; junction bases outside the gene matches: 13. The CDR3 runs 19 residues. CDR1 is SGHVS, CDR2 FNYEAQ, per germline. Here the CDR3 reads CASSLGFGGTSGITYEQYF. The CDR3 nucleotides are TGTGCCAGCAGCTTAGGATTCGGGGGGACTAGCGGCATAACCTACGAGCAGTACTTC.

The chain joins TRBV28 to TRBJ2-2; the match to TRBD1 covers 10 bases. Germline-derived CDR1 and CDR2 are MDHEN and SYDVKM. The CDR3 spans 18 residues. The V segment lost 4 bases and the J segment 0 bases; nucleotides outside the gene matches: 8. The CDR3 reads CASSSRQGAVPNTGELFF. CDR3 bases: TGTGCCAGCAGTTCTCGACAGGGGGCAGTCCCGAACACCGGGGAGCTGTTTTTT.

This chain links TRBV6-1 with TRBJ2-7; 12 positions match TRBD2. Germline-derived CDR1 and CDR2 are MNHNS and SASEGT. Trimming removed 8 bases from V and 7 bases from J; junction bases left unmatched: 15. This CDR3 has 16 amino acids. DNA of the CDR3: TGTGCCAGCGTCTCGTCGTGGACTAGCGGGAAATGGGAGCAGTACTTC. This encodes CASVSSWTSGKWEQYF.

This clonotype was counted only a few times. The CDR3: CASTPPLRGVITGELFF. Written as DNA, the CDR3 is TGTGCCAGCACCCCCCCCCTTAGAGGGGTGATCACCGGGGAGCTGTTTTTT. The genes are TRBV27 and TRBJ2-2; D tentatively reads TRBD1 or TRBD2 (5 bases each). This CDR3 comprises 17 residues. With 7 bases removed from V and 4 bases from J, the gap between germline ends came to 22 bases. Germline V gene data show CDR1 as MNHEY and CDR2 as SMNVEV (reference sequence).

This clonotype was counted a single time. CDR3 protein: CASSNTASSYNEQFF. Here the CDR3 DNA reads TGTGCCAGCAGCAACACAGCAAGCTCCTACAATGAGCAGTTCTTC. V and J are TRBV9 and TRBJ2-1; no definite D call. The CDR3 loop spans 15 amino acids. The germline CDR1 and CDR2 sequences are SGDLS and YYNGEE. V lost 4 bases and J lost 0, with 11 bases in between.

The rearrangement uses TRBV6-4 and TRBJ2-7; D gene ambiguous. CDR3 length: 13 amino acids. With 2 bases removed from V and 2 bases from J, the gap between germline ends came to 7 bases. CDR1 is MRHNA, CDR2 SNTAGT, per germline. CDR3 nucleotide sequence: TGTGCCAGCAGTGACGGGGAAACCTACGAGCAGTACGTC. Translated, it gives CASSDGETYEQYV.

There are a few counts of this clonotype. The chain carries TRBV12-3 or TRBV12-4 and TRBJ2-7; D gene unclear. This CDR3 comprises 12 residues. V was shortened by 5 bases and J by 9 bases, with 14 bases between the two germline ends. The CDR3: CASSPDLGSQYF. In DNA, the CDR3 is TGTGCCAGCAGTCCGGACCTAGGATCGCAGTACTTC.